This T cell receptor beta chain is from a study of Tregs in tolerant kidney transplant recipients. In the case of this clone: The read ends 3 residues early relative to the CDR3; the germline J gene fills the gap.

Assay: immunoSEQ multiplex PCR; the TCRdb copy retains only in-frame clones and omits some. The listing contains 25,000 to 35,000 clones. Germline V gene data show CDR1 as SGHTA and CDR2 as FQGNSA. The CDR3 sequence is 13 residues long. V dropped 3 bases and J dropped 2 bases, with 7 bases sitting between them. Sequencing used CD8+ T cells from blood, obtained before the transplant. The source is a human donor who received a combined kidney and bone marrow transplant. The V and J genes are TRBV7-2 and TRBJ1-1; maybe TRBD1 (5 bases). The chain's CDR3 is CASSLDKNTEAFF. CDR3 DNA (partial): TGTGCCAGCAGCTTGGACAAAAACACTGAA.